This T cell receptor (beta chain) came from a study of shared clonotypes between healthy human individuals. The method was immunoSEQ multiplex PCR; TCRdb's version includes in-frame clones alone and lacks a portion of them. This table holds 1.4 million to 1.5 million clones, over 95% found once. V shed 2 bases and J 2 bases; nucleotides not matched to a gene: 4. The CDR3 covers 15 residues. The germline V gene encodes CDR1 WSHSY and CDR2 SAAADI. The V call is TRBV10-2, the J call TRBJ2-3; the match to TRBD2 covers 7 bases. The receptor was isolated from a man aged 25 to 40 in good health. Sequences were obtained from naive CD4+ T cells sorted from blood. The subset denotes: CD45RA+ positively selected. In DNA, the CDR3 is TGCGCCAGCAGTGAGGGCGGGAGCCCCACAGATACGCAGTATTTT. Translating it yields CASSEGGSPTDTQYF.